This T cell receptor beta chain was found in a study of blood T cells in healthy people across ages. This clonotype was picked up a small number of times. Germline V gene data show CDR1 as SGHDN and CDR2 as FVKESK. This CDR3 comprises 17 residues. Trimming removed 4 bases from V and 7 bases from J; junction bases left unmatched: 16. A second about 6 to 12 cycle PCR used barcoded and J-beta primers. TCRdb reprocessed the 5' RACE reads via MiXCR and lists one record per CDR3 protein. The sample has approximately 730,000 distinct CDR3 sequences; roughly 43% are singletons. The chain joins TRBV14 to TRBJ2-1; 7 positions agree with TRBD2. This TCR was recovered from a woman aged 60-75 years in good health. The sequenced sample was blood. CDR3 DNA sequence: TGTGCCAGCAGCCCCTTTTTAGGCGGGAGAACGGGGAATGAGCAGTTCTTC. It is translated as CASSPFLGGRTGNEQFF.